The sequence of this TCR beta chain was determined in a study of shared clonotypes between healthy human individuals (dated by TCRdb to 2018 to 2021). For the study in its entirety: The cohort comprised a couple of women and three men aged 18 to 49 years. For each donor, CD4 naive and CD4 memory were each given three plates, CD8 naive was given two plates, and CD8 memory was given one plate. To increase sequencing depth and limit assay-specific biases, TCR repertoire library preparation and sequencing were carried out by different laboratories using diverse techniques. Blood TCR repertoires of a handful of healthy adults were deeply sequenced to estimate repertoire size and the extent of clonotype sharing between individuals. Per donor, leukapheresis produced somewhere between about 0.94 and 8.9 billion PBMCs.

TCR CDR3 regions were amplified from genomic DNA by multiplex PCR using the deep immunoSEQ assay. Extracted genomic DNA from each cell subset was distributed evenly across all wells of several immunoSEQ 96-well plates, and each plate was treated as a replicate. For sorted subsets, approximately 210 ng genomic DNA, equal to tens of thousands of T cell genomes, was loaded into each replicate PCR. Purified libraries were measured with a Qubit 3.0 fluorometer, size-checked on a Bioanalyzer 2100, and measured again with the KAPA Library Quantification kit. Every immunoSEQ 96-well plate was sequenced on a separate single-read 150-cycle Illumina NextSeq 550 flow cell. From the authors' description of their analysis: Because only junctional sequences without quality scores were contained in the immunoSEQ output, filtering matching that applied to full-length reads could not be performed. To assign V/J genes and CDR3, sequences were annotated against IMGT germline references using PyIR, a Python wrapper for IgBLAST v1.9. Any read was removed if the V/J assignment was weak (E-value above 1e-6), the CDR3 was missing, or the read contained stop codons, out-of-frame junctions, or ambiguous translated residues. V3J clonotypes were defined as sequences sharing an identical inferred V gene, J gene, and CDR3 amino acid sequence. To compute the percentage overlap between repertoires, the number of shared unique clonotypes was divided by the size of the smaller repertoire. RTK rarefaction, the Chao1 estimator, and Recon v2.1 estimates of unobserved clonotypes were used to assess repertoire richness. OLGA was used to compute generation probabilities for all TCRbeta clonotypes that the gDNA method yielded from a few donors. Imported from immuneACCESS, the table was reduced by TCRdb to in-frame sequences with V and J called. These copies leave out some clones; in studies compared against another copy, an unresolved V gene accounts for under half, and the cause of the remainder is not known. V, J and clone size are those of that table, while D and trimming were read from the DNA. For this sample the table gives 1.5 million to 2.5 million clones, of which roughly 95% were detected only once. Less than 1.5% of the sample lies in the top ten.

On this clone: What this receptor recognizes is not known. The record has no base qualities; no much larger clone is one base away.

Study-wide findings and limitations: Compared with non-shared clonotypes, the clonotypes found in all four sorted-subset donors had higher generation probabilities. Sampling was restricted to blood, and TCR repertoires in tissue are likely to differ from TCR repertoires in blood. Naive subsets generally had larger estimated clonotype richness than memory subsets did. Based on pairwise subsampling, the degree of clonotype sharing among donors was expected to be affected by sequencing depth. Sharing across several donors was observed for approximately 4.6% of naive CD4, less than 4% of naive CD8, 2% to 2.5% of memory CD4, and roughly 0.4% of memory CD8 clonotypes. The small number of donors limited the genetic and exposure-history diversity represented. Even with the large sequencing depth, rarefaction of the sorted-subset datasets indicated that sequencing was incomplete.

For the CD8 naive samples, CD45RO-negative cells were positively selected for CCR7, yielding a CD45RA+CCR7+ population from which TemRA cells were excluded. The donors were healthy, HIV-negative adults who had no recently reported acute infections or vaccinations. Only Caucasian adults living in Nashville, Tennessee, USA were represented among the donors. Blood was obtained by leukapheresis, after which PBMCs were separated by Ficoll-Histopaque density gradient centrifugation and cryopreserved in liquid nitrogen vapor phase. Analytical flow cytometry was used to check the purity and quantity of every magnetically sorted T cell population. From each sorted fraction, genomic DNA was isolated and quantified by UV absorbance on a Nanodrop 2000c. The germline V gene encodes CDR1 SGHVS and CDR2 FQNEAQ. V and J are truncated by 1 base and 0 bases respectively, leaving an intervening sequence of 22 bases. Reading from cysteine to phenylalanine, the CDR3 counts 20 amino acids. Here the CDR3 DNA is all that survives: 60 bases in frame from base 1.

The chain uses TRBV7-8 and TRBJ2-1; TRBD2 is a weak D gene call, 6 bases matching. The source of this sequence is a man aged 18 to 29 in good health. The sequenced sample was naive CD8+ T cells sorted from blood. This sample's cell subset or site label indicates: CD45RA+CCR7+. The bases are TGTGCCAGCAGCTTAGGTGACCCCCGGGAGCCACCGAGCTCCTACAATGAGCAGTTCTTC. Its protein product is CASSLGDPREPPSSYNEQFF.